This section outlines one T cell receptor beta chain sequence together with its context. Repertoires were generated with immunoSEQ multiplex PCR, while TCRdb's copy carries only in-frame clones and drops some. The repertoire consists of some 50,000 clones, with around 87% occurring once and the leading ten covering approximately 4.3%. The germline V gene encodes CDR1 MNHEY and CDR2 SMNVEV (reference sequence). The ends lost 1 base at V and 1 base at J; junction bases unmatched: 3. The CDR3 consists of 16 residues. This record belongs to a study of blood T cell repertoires in COVID-19. Overall study: The United States, Italy and Spain provided the acute and convalescent COVID-19 samples. T cells, B-cell-depleted T cells, or PBMCs supplied cDNA or gDNA.

What was sequenced was peripheral blood. The clonotype originates from a human donor in a cohort sampled during active COVID-19. V usage is TRBV27 and J usage is TRBJ2-1; TRBD2 matches 8 bases. The CDR3 protein is CASSLFRGGSYNEQFF. The CDR3 DNA sequence: TGTGCCAGCAGTTTATTCCGCGGGGGGTCCTACAATGAGCAGTTCTTC.